The clone carrying this T cell receptor (beta chain) was seen ten or more times. Antigen unknown. CDR1 is SGHTA, CDR2 FQGNSA, per germline. Trimming stripped 5 bases from V and 5 bases from J, with 15 bases between. This CDR3 has 14 residues. This specimen belongs to a study of T-cell memory formation after mild COVID-19. Study context: TCR clusters largely stayed donor specific. Findings and limits, study-wide: Some clones that responded turned up in pre-infection memory, which suggests that cross-reactive memory joined in. Clones shrinking between day 15 and 85 showed a balanced CD4/CD8 split, and those that grew later tilted toward CD4+.

TCRdb analysed the 5' RACE reads with MiXCR anew, one entry per CDR3 protein. The sample yields a few hundred thousand distinct CDR3 sequences, roughly 10% seen once. The TCR sequence derives from a young man who had mild COVID-19 (a few samples of this study predate the infection). Cell type and time point are not known. The gene calls are TRBV7-2 and TRBJ2-5; D perhaps matches TRBD2 (5 bases). The sequenced sample was PBMCs or a T cell subset sorted from them (not recorded which). CDR3: CASSGRYRGETQYF. The CDR3 coding sequence is TGTGCCAGCAGCGGACGATACCGAGGGGAGACCCAGTACTTC.